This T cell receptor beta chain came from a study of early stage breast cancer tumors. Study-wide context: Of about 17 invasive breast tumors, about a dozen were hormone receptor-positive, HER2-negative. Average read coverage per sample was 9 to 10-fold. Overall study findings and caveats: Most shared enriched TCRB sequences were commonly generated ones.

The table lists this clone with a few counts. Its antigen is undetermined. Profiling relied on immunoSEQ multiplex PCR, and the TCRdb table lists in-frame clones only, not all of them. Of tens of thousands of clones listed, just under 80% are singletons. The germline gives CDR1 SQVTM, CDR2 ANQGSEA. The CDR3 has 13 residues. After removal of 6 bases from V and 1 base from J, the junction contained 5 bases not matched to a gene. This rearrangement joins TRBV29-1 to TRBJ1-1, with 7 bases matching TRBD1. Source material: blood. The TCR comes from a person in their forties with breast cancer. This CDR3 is CSVSGGRNTEAFF. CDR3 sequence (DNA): TGCAGCGTCTCAGGGGGTAGGAACACTGAAGCTTTCTTT. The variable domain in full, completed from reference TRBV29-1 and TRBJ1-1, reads SAVISQKPSRDICQRGTSLTIQCQVDSQVTMMFWYRQQPGQSLTLIATANQGSEATYESGFVIDKFPISRPNLTFSTLTVSNMSPEDSSIYLCSVSGGRNTEAFFGQGTRLTVV.